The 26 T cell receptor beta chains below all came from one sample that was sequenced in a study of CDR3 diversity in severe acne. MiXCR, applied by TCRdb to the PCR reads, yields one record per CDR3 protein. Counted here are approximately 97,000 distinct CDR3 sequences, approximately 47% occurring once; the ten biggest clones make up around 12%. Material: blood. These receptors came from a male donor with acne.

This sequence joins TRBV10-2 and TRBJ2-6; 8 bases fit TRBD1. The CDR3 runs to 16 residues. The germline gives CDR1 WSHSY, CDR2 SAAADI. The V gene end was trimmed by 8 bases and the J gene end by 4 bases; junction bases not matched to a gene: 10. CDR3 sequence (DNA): TGCGCCAGCCGCGACAGGGGATCAGGAGGGGCCAACGTCCTGACTTTC. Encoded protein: CASRDRGSGGANVLTF.

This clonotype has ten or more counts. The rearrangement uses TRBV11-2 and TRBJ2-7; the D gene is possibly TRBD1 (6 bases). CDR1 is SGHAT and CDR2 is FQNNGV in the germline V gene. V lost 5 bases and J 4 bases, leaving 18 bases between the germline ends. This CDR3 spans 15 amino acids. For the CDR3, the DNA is TGTGCCAGCAGCCCCCAGGGGTCATGGGGGTACGAGCAGTACGTC. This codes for CASSPQGSWGYEQYV.

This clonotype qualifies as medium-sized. The CDR3 coding sequence is TGTGCCAGCAGTCCCCCGTTTTCCAACGAGCAGTACTTC. It yields the protein CASSPPFSNEQYF. The V gene is TRBV12-3 or TRBV12-4, the J gene TRBJ2-7; D is ambiguous. The CDR3 length is 13 residues. V lost 5 bases and J 5 bases, leaving 13 bases between the germline ends.

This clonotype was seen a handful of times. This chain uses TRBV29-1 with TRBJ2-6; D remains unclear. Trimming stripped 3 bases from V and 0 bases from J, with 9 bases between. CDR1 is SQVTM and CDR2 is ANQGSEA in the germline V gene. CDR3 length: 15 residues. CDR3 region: CSVEEKISGANVLTF. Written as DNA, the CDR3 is TGCAGCGTTGAGGAAAAAATCTCTGGGGCCAACGTCCTGACTTTC.

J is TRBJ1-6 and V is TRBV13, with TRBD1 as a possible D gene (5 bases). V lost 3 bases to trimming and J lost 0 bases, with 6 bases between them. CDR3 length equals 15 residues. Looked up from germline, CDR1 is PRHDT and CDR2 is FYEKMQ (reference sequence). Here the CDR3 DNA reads TGTGCCAGCAGCTTGAGGGGCTCCTATAATTCACCCCTCCACTTT. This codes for CASSLRGSYNSPLHF.

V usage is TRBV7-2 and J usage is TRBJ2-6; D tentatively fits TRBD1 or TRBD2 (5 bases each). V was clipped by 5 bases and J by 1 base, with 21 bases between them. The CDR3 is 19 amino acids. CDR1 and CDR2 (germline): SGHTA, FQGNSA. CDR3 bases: TGTGCCAGCAGCGCCAGTTGGGGGAGCTTGGGTTCTGGGGCCAACGTCCTGACTTTC. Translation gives CASSASWGSLGSGANVLTF. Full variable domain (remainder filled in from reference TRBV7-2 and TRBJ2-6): GAGVSQSPSNKVTEKGKDVELRCDPISGHTALYWYRQSLGQGLEFLIYFQGNSAPDKSGLPSDRFSAERTGGSVSTLTIQRTQQEDSAVYLCASSASWGSLGSGANVLTFGAGSRLTVL.

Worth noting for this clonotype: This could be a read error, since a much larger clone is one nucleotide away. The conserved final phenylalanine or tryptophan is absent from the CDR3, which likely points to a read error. The CDR3 nucleotides are TGTGCCAGCATGAGTGGGTTGTTTGAAGCTTTCCTT. Protein product: CASMSGLFEAFL. The chain links TRBV25-1 to TRBJ1-1, with no clear D. CDR3 length equals 12 residues. From germline, CDR1 is MGHDK and CDR2 SYGVNS. V was cut by 7 bases and J by 7 bases, with 13 bases left in between.

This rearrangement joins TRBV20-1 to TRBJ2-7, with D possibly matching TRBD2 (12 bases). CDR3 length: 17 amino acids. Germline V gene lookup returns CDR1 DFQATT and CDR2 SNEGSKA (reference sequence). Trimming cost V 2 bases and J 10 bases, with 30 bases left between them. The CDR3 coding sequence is TGCAGTGCTAGACAAAGGACTAGCGGGACAGGGGGTTCCACCCAGTACTTC. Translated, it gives CSARQRTSGTGGSTQYF.

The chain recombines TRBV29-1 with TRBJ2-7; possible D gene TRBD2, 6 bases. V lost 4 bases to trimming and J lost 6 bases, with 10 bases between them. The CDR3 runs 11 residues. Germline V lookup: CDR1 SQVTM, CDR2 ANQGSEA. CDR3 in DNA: TGCAGCGTTGTAGTTAGCGGCGAGCAGTACTTC. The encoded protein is CSVVVSGEQYF.

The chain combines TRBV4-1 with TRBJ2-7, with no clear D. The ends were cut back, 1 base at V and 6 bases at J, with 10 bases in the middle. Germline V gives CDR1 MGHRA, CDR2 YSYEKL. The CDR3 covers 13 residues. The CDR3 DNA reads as TGCGCCAGCAGCCAAGCTTCTTCTAGCGAGCAGTACTTC. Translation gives CASSQASSSEQYF.

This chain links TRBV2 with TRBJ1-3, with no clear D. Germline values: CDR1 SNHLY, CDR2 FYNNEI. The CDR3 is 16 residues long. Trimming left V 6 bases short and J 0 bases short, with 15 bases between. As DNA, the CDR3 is TGTGCCAGCAGAAGCGGACGGCTTGGCTCTGGAAACACCATATATTTT. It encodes CASRSGRLGSGNTIYF. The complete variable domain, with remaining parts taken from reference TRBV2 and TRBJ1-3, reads EPEVTQTPSHQVTQMGQEVILRCVPISNHLYFYWYRQILGQKVEFLVSFYNNEISEKSEIFDDQFSVERPDGSNFTLKIRSTKLEDSAMYFCASRSGRLGSGNTIYFGEGSWLTVV.

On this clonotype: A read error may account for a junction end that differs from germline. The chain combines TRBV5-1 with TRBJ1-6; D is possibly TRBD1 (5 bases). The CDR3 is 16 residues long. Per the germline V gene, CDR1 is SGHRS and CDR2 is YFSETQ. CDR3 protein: CASSSGREGYNPPLHF. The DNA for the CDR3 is TGCGCCAGCAGCTCGGGCAGGGAGGGGTATAATCCACCCCTCCACTTT.

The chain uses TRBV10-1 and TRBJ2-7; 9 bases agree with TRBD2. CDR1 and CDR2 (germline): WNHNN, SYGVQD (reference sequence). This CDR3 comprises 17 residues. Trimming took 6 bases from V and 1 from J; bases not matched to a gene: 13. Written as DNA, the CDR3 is TGCGCCAGCAGCCAAGGGCCTAGCGGGGACTATTCCTACGAGCAGTACTTC. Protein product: CASSQGPSGDYSYEQYF.

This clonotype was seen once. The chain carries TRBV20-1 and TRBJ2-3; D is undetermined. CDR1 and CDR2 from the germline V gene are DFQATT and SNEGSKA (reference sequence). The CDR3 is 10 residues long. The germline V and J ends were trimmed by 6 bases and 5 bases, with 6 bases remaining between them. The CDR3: CSAPLDTQYF. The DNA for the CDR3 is TGCAGTGCACCCTTAGATACGCAGTATTTT.

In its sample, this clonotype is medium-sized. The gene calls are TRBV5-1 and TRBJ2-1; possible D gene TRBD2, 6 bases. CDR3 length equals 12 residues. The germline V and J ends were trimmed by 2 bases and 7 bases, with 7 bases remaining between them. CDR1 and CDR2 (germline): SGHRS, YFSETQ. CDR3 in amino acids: CASSFRGNEQFF. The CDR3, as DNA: TGCGCCAGCAGCTTCCGGGGGAATGAGCAGTTCTTC.

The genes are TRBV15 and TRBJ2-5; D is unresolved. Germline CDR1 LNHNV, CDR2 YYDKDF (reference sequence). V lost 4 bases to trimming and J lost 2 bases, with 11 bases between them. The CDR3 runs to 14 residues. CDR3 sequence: CATSTIQIQETQYF. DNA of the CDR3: TGTGCCACCAGCACTATACAGATACAAGAGACCCAGTACTTC.

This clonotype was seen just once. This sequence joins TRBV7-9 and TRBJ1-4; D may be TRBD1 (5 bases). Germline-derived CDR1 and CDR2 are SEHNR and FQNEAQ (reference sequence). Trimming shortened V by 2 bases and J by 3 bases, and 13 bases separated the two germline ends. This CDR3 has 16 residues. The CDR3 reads CASSLNGAGPNEKLFF. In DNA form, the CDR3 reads TGTGCCAGCAGCTTAAATGGTGCAGGGCCTAATGAAAAACTGTTTTTT.

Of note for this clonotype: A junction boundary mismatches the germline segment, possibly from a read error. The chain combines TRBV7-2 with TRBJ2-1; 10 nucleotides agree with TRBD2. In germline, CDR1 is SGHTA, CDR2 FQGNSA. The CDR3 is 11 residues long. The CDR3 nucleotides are TGTGCCAGCAGCCAAGGACTAGCGGAGGTCTTC. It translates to CASSQGLAEVF.

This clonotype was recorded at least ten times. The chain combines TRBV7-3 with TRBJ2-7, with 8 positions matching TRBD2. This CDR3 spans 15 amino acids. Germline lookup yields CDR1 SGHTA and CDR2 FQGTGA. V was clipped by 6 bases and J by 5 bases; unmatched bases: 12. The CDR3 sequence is CASSSRGGGSHEQYF. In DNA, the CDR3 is TGTGCCAGCAGTTCCCGGGGGGGGGGGTCCCACGAGCAGTACTTC.

For the CDR3, the DNA is TGCGCCAGCAGCCGATTATCCGGGACAGGGACCTACGAGCAGTACTTC. Its protein is CASSRLSGTGTYEQYF. The chain uses TRBV4-3 and TRBJ2-7, with TRBD1 identical over 9 bases. The CDR3 runs to 16 residues. The ends lost 4 bases at V and 2 bases at J; junction bases unmatched: 9. Germline-derived CDR1 and CDR2 are LGHNA and YSLEER.

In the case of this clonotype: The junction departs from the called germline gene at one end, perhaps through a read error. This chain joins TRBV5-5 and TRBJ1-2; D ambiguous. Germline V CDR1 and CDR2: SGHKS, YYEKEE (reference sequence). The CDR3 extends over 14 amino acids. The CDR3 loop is CASGHNQRTYGYTF. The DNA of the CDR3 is TGCGCCAGCGGCCACAACCAGCGGACCTATGGCTACACCTTC.

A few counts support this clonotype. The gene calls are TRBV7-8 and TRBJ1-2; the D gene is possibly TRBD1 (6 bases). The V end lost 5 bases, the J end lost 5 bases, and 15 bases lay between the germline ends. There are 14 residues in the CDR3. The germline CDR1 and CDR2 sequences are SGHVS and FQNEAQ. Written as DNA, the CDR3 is TGTGCCAGCAGCACCGCGGGGGCTGGGTATGGCTACACCTTC. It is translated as CASSTAGAGYGYTF.

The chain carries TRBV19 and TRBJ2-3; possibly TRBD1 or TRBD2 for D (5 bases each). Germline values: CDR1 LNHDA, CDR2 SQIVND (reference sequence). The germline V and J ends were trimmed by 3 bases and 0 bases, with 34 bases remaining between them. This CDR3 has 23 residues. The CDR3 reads CASSICLERVRVRRQGSTDTQYF. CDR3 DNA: TGTGCCAGTAGTATTTGTTTGGAAAGGGTTAGGGTTAGGAGGCAGGGAAGCACAGATACGCAGTATTTT.

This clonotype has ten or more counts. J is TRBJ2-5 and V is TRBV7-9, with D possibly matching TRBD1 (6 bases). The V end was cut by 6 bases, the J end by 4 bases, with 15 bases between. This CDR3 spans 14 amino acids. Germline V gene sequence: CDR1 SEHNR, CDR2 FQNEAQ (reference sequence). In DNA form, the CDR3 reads TGTGCCAGCAGTCCTCTGGGGGCAGTAGAGACCCAGTACTTC. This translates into CASSPLGAVETQYF.

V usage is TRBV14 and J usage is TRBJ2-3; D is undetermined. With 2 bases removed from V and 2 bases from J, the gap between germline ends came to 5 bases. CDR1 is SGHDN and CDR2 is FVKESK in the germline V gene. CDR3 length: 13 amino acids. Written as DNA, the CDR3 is TGTGCCAGCAGCCAAAATCTCACAGATACGCAGTATTTT. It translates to CASSQNLTDTQYF. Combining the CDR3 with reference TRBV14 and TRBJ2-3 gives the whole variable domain EAGVTQFPSHSVIEKGQTVTLRCDPISGHDNLYWYRRVMGKEIKFLLHFVKESKQDESGMPNNRFLAERTGGTYSTLKVQPAELEDSGVYFCASSQNLTDTQYFGPGTRLTVL.

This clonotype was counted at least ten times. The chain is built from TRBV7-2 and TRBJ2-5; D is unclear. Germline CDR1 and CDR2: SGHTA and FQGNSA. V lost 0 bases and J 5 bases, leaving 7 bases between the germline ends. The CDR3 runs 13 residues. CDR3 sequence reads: CASSLALGETQYF. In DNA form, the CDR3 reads TGTGCCAGCAGCTTAGCGCTGGGCGAGACCCAGTACTTC.